This T cell receptor beta chain was obtained from a study of cytomegalovirus exposure and HLA in healthy donors. A multiplex PCR was run with 60 Vbeta primers and 13 Jbeta primers. Produced via immunoSEQ multiplex PCR; TCRdb's table is partial and in-frame only. Its table lists 70,000 to 90,000 clones. This CDR3 is built from 16 residues. Germline loops: CDR1 MNHEY, CDR2 SVGAGI. The V segment lost 0 bases and the J segment 7 bases; nucleotides outside the gene matches: 6. This receptor was obtained from a man aged 18 to 29 in good health and CMV-seropositive. The chain couples TRBV6-5 to TRBJ2-1, with TRBD2 identical over 10 bases. The source material was PBMCs. For the CDR3, the DNA is TGTGCCAGCAGTTACTCATTAGCGGGGGGACGGAATGAGCAGTTCTTC. It specifies CASSYSLAGGRNEQFF.